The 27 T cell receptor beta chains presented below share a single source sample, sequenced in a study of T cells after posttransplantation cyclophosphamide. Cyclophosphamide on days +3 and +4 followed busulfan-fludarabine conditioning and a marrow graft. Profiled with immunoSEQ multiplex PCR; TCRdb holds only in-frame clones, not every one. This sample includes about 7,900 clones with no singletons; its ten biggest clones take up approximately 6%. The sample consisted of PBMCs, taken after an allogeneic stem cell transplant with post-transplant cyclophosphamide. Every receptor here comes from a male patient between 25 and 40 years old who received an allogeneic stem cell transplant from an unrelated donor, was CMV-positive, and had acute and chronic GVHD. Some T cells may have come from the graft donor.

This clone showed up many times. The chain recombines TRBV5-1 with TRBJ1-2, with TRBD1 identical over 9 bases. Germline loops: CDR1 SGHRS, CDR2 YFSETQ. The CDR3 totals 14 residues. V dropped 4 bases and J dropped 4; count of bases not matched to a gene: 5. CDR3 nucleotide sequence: TGCGCCAGCAGCCCGGAGACAGGGGGCTATGGCTACACCTTC. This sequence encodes CASSPETGGYGYTF.

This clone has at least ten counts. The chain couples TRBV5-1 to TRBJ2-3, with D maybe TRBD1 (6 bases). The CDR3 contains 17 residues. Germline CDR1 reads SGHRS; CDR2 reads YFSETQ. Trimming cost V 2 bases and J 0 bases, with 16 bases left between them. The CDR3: CASSFHSGARSTDTQYF. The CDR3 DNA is TGCGCCAGCAGCTTTCACTCAGGGGCCCGAAGCACAGATACGCAGTATTTT. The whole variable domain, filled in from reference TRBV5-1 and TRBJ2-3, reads KAGVTQTPRYLIKTRGQQVTLSCSPISGHRSVSWYQQTPGQGLQFLFEYFSETQRNKGNFPGRFSGRQFSNSRSEMNVSTLELGDSALYLCASSFHSGARSTDTQYFGPGTRLTVL.

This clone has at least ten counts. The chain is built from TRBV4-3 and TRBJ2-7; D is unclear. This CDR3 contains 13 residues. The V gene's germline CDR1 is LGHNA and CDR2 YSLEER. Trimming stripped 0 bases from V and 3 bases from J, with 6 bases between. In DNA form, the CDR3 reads TGCGCCAGCAGCCAAGAAAAGGGCTACGAGCAGTACTTC. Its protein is CASSQEKGYEQYF.

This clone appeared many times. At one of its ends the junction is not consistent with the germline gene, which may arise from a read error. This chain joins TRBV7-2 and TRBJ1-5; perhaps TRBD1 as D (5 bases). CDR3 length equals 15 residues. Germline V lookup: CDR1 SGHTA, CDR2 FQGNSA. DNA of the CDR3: TGTGCCAGCAGCCTAGCGGGGGGACCCAGTCAGCCCCAGCATTTT. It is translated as CASSLAGGPSQPQHF.

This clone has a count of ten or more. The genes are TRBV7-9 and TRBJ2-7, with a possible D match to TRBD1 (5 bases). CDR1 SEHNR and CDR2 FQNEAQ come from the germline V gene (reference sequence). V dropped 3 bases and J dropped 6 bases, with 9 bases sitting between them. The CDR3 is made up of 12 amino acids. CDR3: CASSFSGLEQYF. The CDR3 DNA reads TGTGCCAGCAGCTTTTCAGGGCTCGAGCAGTACTTC.

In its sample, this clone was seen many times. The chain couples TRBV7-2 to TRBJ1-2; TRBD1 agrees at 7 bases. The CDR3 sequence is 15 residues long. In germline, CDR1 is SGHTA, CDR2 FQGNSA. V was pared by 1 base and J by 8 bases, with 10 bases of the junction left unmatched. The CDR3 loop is CASSLDTGEVGGYTF. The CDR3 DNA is TGTGCCAGCAGCTTAGACACAGGGGAGGTTGGAGGCTACACCTTC.

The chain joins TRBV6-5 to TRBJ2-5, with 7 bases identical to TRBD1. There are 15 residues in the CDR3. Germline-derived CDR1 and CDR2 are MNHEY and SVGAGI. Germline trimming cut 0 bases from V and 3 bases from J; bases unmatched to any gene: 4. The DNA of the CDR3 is TGTGCCAGCAGTTACTCGGGCAGGGGGAAAGAGACCCAGTACTTC. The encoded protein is CASSYSGRGKETQYF.

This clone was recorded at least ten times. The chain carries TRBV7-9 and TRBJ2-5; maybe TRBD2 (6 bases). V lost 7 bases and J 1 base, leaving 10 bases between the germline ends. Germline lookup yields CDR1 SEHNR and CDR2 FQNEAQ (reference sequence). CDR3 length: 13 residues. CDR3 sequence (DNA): TGTGCCAGCAATCGGGACTTCCAAGAGACCCAGTACTTC. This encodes CASNRDFQETQYF.

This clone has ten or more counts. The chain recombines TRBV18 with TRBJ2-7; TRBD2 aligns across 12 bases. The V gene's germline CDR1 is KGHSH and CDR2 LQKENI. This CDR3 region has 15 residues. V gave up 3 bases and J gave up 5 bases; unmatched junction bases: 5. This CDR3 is CASSPTSGGSNEQYF. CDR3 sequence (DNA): TGTGCCAGCTCACCGACTAGCGGGGGCTCGAACGAGCAGTACTTC.

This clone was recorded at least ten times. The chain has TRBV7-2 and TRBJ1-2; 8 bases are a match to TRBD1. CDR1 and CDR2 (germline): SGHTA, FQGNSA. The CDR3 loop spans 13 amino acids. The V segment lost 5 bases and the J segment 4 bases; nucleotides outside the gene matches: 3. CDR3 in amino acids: CASSQTGGYGYTF. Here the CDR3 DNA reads TGTGCCAGCAGCCAAACAGGGGGCTATGGCTACACCTTC.

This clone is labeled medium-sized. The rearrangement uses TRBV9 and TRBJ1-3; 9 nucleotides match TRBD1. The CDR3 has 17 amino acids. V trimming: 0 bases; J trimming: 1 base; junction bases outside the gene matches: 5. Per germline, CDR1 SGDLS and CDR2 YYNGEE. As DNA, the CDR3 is TGTGCCAGCAGCGTAGCGGGGACAGGGCGATCTGGAAACACCATATATTTT. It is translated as CASSVAGTGRSGNTIYF.

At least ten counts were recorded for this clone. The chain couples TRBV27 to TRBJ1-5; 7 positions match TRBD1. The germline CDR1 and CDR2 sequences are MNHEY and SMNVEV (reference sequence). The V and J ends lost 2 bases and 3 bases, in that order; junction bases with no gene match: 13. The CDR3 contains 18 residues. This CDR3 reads CASSLTIPGTVTNQPQHF. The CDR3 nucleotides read TGTGCCAGCAGTTTAACTATCCCCGGGACAGTTACCAATCAGCCCCAGCATTTT.

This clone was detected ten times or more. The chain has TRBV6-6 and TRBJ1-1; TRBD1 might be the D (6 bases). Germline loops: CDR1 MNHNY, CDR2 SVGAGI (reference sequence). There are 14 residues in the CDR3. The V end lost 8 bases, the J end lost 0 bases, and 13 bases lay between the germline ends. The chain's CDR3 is CASRPRGLNTEAFF. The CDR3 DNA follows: TGTGCCAGCCGACCGAGGGGGTTGAACACTGAAGCTTTCTTT.

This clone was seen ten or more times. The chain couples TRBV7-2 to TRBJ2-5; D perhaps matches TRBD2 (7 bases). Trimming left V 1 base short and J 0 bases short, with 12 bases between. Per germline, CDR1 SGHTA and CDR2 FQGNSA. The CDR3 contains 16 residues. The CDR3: CASSLGGGQYQETQYF. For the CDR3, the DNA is TGTGCCAGCAGCTTAGGCGGGGGCCAGTACCAAGAGACCCAGTACTTC.

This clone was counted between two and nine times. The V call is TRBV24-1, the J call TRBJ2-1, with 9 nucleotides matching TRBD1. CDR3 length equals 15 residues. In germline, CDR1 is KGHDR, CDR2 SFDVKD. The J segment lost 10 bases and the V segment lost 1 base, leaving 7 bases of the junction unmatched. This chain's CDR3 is CATSDFLQGAVEQFF. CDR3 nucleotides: TGTGCCACCAGTGATTTCTTACAGGGGGCGGTCGAGCAGTTCTTC.

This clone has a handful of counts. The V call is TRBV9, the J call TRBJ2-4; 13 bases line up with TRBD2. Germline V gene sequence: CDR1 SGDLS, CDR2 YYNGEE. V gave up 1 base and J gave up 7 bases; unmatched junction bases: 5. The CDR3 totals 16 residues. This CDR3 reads CASSVTGLAGSNIQYF. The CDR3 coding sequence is TGTGCCAGCAGCGTAACGGGACTAGCGGGGAGTAACATTCAGTACTTC.

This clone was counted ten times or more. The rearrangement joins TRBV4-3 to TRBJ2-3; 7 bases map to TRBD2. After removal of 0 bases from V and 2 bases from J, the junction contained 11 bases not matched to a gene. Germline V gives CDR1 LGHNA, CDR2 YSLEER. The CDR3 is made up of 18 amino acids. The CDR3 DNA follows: TGCGCCAGCAGCCAAGATCGGTTGGGGCGGGGGAACACAGATACGCAGTATTTT. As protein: CASSQDRLGRGNTDTQYF.

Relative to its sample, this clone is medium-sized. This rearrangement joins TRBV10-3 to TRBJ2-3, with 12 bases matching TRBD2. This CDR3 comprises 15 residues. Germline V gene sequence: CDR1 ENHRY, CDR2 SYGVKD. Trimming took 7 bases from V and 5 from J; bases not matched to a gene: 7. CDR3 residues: CAITQTSGRGDTQYF. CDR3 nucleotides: TGTGCCATCACCCAGACTAGCGGGAGAGGAGATACGCAGTATTTT.

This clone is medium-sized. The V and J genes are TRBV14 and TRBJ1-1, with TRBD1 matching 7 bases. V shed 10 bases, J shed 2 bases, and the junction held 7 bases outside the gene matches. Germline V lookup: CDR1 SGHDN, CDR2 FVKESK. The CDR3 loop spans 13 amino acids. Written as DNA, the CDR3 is TGTGCCACCATGGGACAGATCAACACTGAAGCTTTCTTT. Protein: CATMGQINTEAFF.

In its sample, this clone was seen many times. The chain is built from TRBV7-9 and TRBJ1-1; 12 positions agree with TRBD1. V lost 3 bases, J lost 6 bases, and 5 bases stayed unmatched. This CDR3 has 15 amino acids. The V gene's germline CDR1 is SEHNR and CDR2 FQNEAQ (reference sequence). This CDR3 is CASSLGTGGFAEAFF. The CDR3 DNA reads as TGTGCCAGCAGCTTGGGGACAGGGGGCTTCGCTGAAGCTTTCTTT.

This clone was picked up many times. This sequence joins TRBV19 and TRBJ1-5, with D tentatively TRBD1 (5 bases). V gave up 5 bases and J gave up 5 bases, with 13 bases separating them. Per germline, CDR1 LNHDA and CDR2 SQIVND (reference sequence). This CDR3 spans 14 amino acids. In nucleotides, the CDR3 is TGTGCCAGTAGTTCGGCGGGGGGGGATCAGCCCCAGCATTTT. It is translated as CASSSAGGDQPQHF.

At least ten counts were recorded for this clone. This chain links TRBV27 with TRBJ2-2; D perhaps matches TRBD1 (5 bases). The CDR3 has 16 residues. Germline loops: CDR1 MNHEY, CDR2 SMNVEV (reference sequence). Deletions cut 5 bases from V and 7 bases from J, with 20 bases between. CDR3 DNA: TGTGCCAGCAGTCCCTCCCCGGTCCAGGGAATCGGGGAGCTGTTTTTT. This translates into CASSPSPVQGIGELFF.

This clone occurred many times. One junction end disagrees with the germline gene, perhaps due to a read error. The chain's CDR3 is CATSRDRGTNQPQHF. In DNA form, the CDR3 reads TGTGCCACCAGCCGAGACAGGGGAACCAATCAGCCCCAGCATTTT. The chain links TRBV15 to TRBJ1-5; 8 nucleotides align to TRBD1. CDR3 size: 15 residues. Germline CDR1 is LNHNV and CDR2 is YYDKDF (reference sequence). Combining the CDR3 with reference TRBV15 and TRBJ1-5 gives the whole variable domain DAMVIQNPRYQVTQFGKPVTLSCSQTLNHNVMYWYQQKSSQAPKLLFHYYDKDFNNEADTPDNFQSRRPNTSFCFLDIRSPGLGDTAMYLCATSRDRGTNQPQHFGDGTRLSIL.

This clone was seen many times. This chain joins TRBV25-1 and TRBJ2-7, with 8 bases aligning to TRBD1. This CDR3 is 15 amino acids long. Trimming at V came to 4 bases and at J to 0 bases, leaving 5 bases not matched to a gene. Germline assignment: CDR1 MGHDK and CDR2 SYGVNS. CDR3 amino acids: CASSAPDRGSYEQYF. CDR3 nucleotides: TGTGCCAGCAGTGCCCCCGACAGGGGCTCCTACGAGCAGTACTTC.

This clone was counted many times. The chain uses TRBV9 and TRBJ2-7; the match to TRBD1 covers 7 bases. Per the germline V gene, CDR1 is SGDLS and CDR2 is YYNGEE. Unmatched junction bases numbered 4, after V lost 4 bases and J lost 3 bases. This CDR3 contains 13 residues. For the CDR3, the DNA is TGTGCCAGCAGCCCGGGACAGTTCTACGAGCAGTACTTC. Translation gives CASSPGQFYEQYF. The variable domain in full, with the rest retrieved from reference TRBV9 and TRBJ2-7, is DSGVTQTPKHLITATGQRVTLRCSPRSGDLSVYWYQQSLDQGLQFLIQYYNGEERAKGNILERFSAQQFPDLHSELNLSSLELGDSALYFCASSPGQFYEQYFGPGTRLTVT.

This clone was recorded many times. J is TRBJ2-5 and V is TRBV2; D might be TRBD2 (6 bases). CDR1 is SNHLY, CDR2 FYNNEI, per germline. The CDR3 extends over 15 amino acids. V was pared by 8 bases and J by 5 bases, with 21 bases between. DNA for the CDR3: TGTGCCAGCGGAGGGTCTGCGGGTGGAAGTGAGACCCAGTACTTC. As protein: CASGGSAGGSETQYF.

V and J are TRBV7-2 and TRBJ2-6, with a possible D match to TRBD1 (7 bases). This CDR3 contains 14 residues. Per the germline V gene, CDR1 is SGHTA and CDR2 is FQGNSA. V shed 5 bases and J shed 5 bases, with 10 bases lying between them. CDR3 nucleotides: TGTGCCAGCAGCCCAGGGGGGAGGGCCAACGTCCTGACTTTC. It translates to CASSPGGRANVLTF.